This T cell receptor (beta chain) was documented in a study of T cell responses to AZD1222 COVID-19 vaccine. Between the trimmed V and J ends, which lost 7 bases and 10 bases, there was a span of 4 bases. This CDR3 is built from 10 residues. CDR1 KGHDR and CDR2 SFDVKD come from the germline V gene. Overall study results and limits: The sample set comprised mostly white British donors with more females, and clonal diversity was possibly underestimated.

On this clone: Its antigen remains unknown.

Sequencing was performed with immunoSEQ multiplex PCR; in TCRdb, only in-frame clones are kept and a portion is missing. The data contain some 150,000 clones, 90% to 95% of them singletons. J is TRBJ1-6 and V is TRBV24-1; no reliable D call. The sequence came from an adult in good health. Sequencing used peripheral blood, obtained on day 0 of AZD1222 vaccination. CDR3 loop: CATRGSPLHF. CDR3 sequence (DNA): TGTGCCACCAGGGGGTCACCCCTCCACTTT.